The clone carrying this TCR beta chain was found many times. Its antigen is unidentified. This sample is drawn from a study of Graves' ophthalmopathy and Graves' hyperthyroidism. General study findings and limits: Appearing in blood as well were most expanded thyroid clonotypes above 0.001 frequency.

The authors amplified TCR beta CDR3 regions from RNA transcripts. First-round RT-PCR employed HTBI primers, with a second-round multiplex PCR after it. MiXCR, applied by TCRdb to the multiplex PCR reads, yields one record per CDR3 protein. The table lists around 670,000 distinct CDR3 sequences, approximately 40% of them singletons, with about 40% in the top ten. The CDR3 totals 14 residues. The ends lost 5 bases at V and 5 bases at J; junction bases unmatched: 7. CDR1 and CDR2 from the germline V gene are SEHNR and FQNEAQ (reference sequence). The gene calls are TRBV7-9 and TRBJ1-1; 8 nucleotides align to TRBD1. Sequencing was carried out using peripheral blood. The sequence was obtained from an adult man with Graves' ophthalmopathy. CDR3 residues: CASSLGTGRTEAFF. The DNA of the CDR3 is TGTGCCAGCAGCCTAGGGACAGGTAGGACTGAAGCTTTCTTT.